Described below is a single T cell receptor (beta chain) sequence and its context. Its antigen is undetermined. Other DNA sequences within the sample encode an identical CDR3. This specimen belongs to a study of Ad26.COV2.S vaccination and SARS-CoV-2 variants. Study-wide results and limits: Possible underestimation of total T cell responses by the TCR breadth and depth analyses was noted.

Documented treatment: roughly 18 received Ad26.COV2.S at low or high dose, single or two shots; roughly five received placebo; per-sample allocation not given. At day 63 after the first vaccine or placebo injection, samples were drawn. Assay used: immunoSEQ multiplex PCR; TCRdb lists only in-frame clones, some missing. The sample yields roughly 500,000 clones, roughly 87% seen once. CDR1 is SGDLS, CDR2 YYNGEE, per germline. CDR3 length: 13 amino acids. The V gene lost 3 bases and the J gene lost 1 base, with 5 bases spanning the gap. This receptor was taken from a person between 18 and 60 years old who received the Ad26.COV2.S COVID-19 vaccine or a placebo. V usage is TRBV9 and J usage is TRBJ1-5; D gene unclear. The source was peripheral blood, collected in a trial of Ad26.COV2.S vaccine versus placebo. Here the CDR3 reads CASSGDSNQPQHF. For the CDR3, the DNA is TGTGCCAGCAGCGGAGACAGCAATCAGCCCCAGCATTTT.